The TCR beta chain under discussion was sequenced for a study of blood T cell repertoires in COVID-19. Turning to the study itself: From T cells, B-cell-depleted T cells, or PBMCs came the material, which was cDNA or gDNA.

TCRdb's copy holds only in-frame clones and misses some; the assay was immunoSEQ multiplex PCR. The sample holds a few hundred thousand clones, roughly 84% seen once. Germline V gives CDR1 SEHNR, CDR2 FQNEAQ (reference sequence). The length of the CDR3 is 15 residues. The J segment lost 1 base and the V segment lost 4 bases, leaving 3 bases of the junction unmatched. This TCR was recovered from a man under 40 in a cohort exposed to, infected with or recovered from COVID-19 (not recorded which). J is TRBJ1-2 and V is TRBV7-9, with 10 bases lining up with TRBD1. The sample taken for sequencing was PBMCs or T cells enriched from blood (not recorded which). DNA for the CDR3: TGTGCCAGCAGCTCGTGGACAGGGGGTAACTATGGCTACACCTTC. This gives the protein CASSSWTGGNYGYTF.